These 7 T cell receptor beta chains were sequenced from one sample in a study of cytomegalovirus exposure and HLA in healthy donors. The PCR ran on 60 Vbeta and 13 Jbeta primers. TCRdb's copy holds only in-frame clones and misses some; the assay was immunoSEQ multiplex PCR. The table records about 150,000 clones, over 55% of them present only once. The source material was PBMCs. The receptors were sampled from a man aged 40-50 years in good health and CMV-seronegative.

The chain joins TRBV2 to TRBJ2-1, with 8 bases identical to TRBD2. V shed 7 bases and J 3 bases; nucleotides not matched to a gene: 8. This CDR3 is 15 amino acids long. Germline V gene data show CDR1 as SNHLY and CDR2 as FYNNEI. The CDR3 DNA reads TGTGCCAGCACTGCCAGCGGGGGTTACTACAATGAGCAGTTCTTC. This codes for CASTASGGYYNEQFF.

V and J are TRBV25-1 and TRBJ2-1, with 9 bases matching TRBD2. With V trimmed by 6 bases and J by 6 bases, 9 bases remained unmatched. Germline CDR1 MGHDK, CDR2 SYGVNS. There are 15 residues in the CDR3. CDR3 region: CASRARTSVINEQFF. Written as DNA, the CDR3 is TGTGCCAGCAGGGCCAGGACTAGCGTTATCAATGAGCAGTTCTTC.

The chain carries TRBV5-1 and TRBJ2-1; D perhaps matches TRBD2 (5 bases). Trimming removed 4 bases at V and 12 bases at J, with 20 bases between. CDR1 is SGHRS and CDR2 is YFSETQ in the germline V gene. CDR3 size: 14 residues. This CDR3 is CASSLAGSLEGQFF. In nucleotides, the CDR3 is TGCGCCAGCAGCCTTGCTGGATCACTAGAGGGGCAGTTCTTC.

This clone was recorded a few times. The chain joins TRBV30 to TRBJ1-1, with D unresolved. This CDR3 has 13 amino acids. Trimming left V 2 bases short and J 2 bases short, with 9 bases between. Germline V gene lookup returns CDR1 GTSNPN and CDR2 SVGIG (reference sequence). CDR3 DNA: TGTGCCTGGAGTAGGAGTTTCAACACTGAAGCTTTCTTT. It translates to CAWSRSFNTEAFF. The entire variable domain, with the rest obtained from reference TRBV30 and TRBJ1-1, is as follows: SQTIHQWPATLVQPVGSPLSLECTVEGTSNPNLYWYRQAAGRGLQLLFYSVGIGQISSEVPQNLSASRPQDRQFILSSKKLLLSDSGFYLCAWSRSFNTEAFFGQGTRLTVV.

In the case of this clone: The identical CDR3 is also encoded by other nucleotide sequences in the sample. The chain couples TRBV28 to TRBJ2-1, with D uncertain. Deletions cut 7 bases from V and 3 bases from J, with 7 bases between. The CDR3 is 12 amino acids. CDR1 and CDR2 (germline): MDHEN, SYDVKM. CDR3 sequence (DNA): TGTGCCAGCAAATCTAGCTACAATGAGCAGTTCTTC. It yields the protein CASKSSYNEQFF.

The count of this clone is one. In DNA, the CDR3 is TGCGCCAGCAGCCAAGGGCCCCACAGACGGACAGATACGCAGTATTTT. Amino acid sequence: CASSQGPHRRTDTQYF. The V gene is TRBV4-3, the J gene TRBJ2-3; D unclear. The CDR3 has 16 residues. The V end lost 1 base, the J end lost 3 bases, and 14 bases lay between the germline ends. Germline loops: CDR1 LGHNA, CDR2 YSLEER.

J is TRBJ2-7 and V is TRBV6-1; TRBD1 is a possible D gene (6 bases). This CDR3 has 16 amino acids. Trimming removed 2 bases at V and 1 base at J, with 15 bases between. Germline V gene sequence: CDR1 MNHNS, CDR2 SASEGT. CDR3 residues: CASSEWSRGGSYEQYF. The CDR3 DNA reads as TGTGCCAGCAGTGAATGGTCGAGAGGGGGATCCTACGAGCAGTACTTC.